This T cell receptor (beta chain) was sequenced during a study of cytomegalovirus exposure and HLA in healthy donors. On the study more broadly: The roughly 110 validation repertoires were reported in a later analysis to have been generated on the same platform as the roughly 670 first-cohort repertoires. Findings of the study overall: The tendency of first-cohort TCR clusters to co-occur in the 120 or so validation repertoires was the finding of a later analysis. Cytomegalovirus-associated status was assigned to 164 TCR beta chains. In vitro work confirmed that a few CMV-associated chains recognize CMV antigens.

Method: immunoSEQ multiplex PCR; TCRdb's copy keeps in-frame clones and lacks some. The sample contains about 63,000 clones, just under 95% of which appear only once. On this clone: The antigen is not known.

The CDR3 covers 15 residues. Looked up from germline, CDR1 is MDHEN and CDR2 is SYDVKM. The germline V and J ends were trimmed by 7 bases and 2 bases, with 17 bases remaining between them. Material for sequencing was PBMCs. This chain uses TRBV28 with TRBJ1-1; D is ambiguous. This sequence originates from a woman younger than 35 in good health and CMV-seropositive. CDR3 nucleotides: TGTGCCAGCAACGACCGCGAGGGTCTTAACACTGAAGCTTTCTTT. Protein product: CASNDREGLNTEAFF.